This T cell receptor (beta chain) derives from a study of cytomegalovirus exposure and HLA in healthy donors. The repertoire was sequenced with immunoSEQ multiplex PCR; TCRdb's copy has only in-frame clones and lacks some. The table has 150,000 or so clones, 86% seen once. The V gene lost 3 bases and the J gene lost 4 bases, with 24 bases spanning the gap. This CDR3 contains 17 residues. Germline-derived CDR1 and CDR2 are GTSNPN and SVGIG (reference sequence). In this sample, this clone turned up a few times. The antigen remains unidentified. Broader study findings: Associated with cytomegalovirus, according to the listing, were 150 to 200 TCR beta chains. The dataset shows that most TCR sequences were rare, while some public TCRs occurred in many donors. Subsequent analysis revealed that first-cohort TCR clusters tended to co-occur in the 120 or so validation repertoires.

Sequencing was carried out using PBMCs. The clonotype originates from a human donor in good health. J is TRBJ1-2 and V is TRBV30; D is undetermined. The CDR3 spells CAWRAQFIFRDSYGYTF. The CDR3 DNA is TGTGCCTGGAGAGCTCAGTTTATTTTTCGGGATAGCTATGGCTACACCTTC.